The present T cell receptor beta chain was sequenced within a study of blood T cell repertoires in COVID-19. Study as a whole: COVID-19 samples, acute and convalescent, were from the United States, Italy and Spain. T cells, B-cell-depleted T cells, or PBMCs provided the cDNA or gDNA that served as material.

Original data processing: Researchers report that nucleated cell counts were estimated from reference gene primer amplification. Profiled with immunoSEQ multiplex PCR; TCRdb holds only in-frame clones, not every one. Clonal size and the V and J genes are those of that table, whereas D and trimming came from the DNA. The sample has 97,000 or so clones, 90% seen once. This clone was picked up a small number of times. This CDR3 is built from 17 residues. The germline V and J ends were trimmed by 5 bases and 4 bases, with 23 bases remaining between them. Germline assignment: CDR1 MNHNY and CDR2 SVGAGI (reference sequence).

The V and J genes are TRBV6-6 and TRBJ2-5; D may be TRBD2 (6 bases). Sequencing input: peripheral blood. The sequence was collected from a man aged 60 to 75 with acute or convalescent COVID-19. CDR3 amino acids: CASSPALTGVIRETQYF. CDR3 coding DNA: TGTGCCAGCAGTCCCGCACTAACGGGGGTTATTCGAGAGACCCAGTACTTC.